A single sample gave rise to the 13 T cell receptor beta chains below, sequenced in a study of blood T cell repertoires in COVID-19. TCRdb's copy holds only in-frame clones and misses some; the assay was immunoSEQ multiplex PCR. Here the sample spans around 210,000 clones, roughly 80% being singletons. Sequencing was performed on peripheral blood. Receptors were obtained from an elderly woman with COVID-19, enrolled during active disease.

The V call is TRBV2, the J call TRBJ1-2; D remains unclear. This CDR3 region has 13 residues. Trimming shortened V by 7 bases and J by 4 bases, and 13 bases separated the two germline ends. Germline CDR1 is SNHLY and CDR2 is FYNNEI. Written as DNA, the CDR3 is TGTGCCAGCAAGCGCAGCTATTTCTATGGCTACACCTTC. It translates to CASKRSYFYGYTF.

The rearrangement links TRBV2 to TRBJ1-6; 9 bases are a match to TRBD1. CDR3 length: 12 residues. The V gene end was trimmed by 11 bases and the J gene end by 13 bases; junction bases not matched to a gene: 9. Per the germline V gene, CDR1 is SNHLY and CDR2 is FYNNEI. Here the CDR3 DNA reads TGTGCCGGTAGGACAGGGGCTCGCCCCCTCCACTTT. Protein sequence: CAGRTGARPLHF.

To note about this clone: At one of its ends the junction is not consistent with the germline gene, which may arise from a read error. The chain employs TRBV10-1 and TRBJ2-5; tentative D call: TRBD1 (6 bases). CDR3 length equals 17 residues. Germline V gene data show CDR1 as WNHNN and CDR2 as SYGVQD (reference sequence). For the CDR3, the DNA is TGCGCCAGTAGTGTAGCCGGTGCAGGGGATATCCAAGAGACCCAGTACTTC. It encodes CASSVAGAGDIQETQYF.

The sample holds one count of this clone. The CDR3 is CASSRRSVERKYF. Here the CDR3 DNA reads TGTGCCAGCAGCCGACGCTCCGTCGAGAGGAAGTACTTC. V is TRBV7-8 and J is TRBJ2-7; D uncertain. This CDR3 region has 13 residues. CDR1 is SGHVS, CDR2 FQNEAQ, per germline. The V gene lost 5 bases and the J gene lost 11 bases, with 19 bases spanning the gap.

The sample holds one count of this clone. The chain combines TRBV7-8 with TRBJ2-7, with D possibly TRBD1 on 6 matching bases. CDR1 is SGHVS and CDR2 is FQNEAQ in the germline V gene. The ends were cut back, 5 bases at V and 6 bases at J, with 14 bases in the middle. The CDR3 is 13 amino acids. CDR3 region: CASSGDRRSEQYF. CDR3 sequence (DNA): TGTGCCAGCAGCGGCGACAGGAGGTCCGAGCAGTACTTC.

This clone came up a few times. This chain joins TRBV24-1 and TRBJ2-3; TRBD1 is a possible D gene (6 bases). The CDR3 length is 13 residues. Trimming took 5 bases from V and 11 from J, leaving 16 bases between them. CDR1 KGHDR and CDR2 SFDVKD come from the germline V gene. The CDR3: CATSAPPGHRQYF. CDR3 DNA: TGTGCCACCAGTGCACCCCCGGGACACAGGCAGTATTTT.

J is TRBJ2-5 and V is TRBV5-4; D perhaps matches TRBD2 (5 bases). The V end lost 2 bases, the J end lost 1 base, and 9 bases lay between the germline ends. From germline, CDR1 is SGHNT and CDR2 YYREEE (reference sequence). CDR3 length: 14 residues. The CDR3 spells CASSFGGRQETQYF. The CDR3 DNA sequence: TGTGCCAGCAGCTTCGGCGGGCGCCAAGAGACCCAGTACTTC. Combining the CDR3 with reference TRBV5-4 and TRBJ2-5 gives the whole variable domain ETGVTQSPTHLIKTRGQQVTLRCSSQSGHNTVSWYQQALGQGPQFIFQYYREEENGRGNFPPRFSGLQFPNYSSELNVNALELDDSALYLCASSFGGRQETQYFGPGTRLLVL.

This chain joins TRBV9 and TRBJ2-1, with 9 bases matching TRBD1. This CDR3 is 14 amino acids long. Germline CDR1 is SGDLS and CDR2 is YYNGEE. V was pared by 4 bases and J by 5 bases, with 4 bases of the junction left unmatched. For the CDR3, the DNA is TGTGCCAGCAGCCCGGGACAGGGAAACAATGAGCAGTTCTTC. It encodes CASSPGQGNNEQFF.

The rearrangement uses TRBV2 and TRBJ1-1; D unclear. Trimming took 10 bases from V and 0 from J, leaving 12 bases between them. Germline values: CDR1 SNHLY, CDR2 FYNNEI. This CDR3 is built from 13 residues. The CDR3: CATLTEMNTEAFF. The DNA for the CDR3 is TGTGCCACACTCACGGAGATGAACACTGAAGCTTTCTTT.

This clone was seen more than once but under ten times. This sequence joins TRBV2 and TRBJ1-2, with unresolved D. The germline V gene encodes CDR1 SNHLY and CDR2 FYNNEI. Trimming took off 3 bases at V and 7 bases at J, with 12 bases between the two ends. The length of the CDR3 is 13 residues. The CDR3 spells CASSDRGGTGYTF. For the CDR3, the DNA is TGTGCCAGCAGTGACCGGGGTGGTACTGGCTACACCTTC.

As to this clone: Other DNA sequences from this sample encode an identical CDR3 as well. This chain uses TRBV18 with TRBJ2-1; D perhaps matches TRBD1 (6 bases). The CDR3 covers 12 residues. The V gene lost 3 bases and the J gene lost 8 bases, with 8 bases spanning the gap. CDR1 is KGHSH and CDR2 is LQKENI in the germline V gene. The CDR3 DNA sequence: TGTGCCAGCTCACCTTCAGGGGATGAGCAGTTCTTC. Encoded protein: CASSPSGDEQFF.

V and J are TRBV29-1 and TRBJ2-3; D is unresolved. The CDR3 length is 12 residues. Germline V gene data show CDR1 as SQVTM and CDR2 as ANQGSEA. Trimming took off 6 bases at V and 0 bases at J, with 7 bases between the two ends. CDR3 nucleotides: TGCAGCGTGCACCAGAGCACAGATACGCAGTATTTT. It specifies CSVHQSTDTQYF.

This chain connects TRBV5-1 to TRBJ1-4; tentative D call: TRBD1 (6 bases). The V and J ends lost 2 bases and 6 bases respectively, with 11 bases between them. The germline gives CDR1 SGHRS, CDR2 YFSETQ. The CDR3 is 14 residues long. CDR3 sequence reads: CASSLQGLDEKLFF. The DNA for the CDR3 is TGCGCCAGCAGCTTACAGGGCCTGGATGAAAAACTGTTTTTT.